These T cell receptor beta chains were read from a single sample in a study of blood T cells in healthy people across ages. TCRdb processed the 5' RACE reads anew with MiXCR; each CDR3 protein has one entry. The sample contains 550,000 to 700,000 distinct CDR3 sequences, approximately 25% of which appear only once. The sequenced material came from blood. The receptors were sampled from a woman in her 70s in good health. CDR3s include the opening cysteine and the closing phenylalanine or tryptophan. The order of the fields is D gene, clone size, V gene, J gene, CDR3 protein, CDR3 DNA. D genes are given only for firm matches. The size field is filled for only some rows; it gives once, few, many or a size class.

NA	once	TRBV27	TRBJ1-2	CASTSGQNPYGYTF	TGTGCCAGCACCTCGGGGCAGAACCCCTATGGCTACACCTTC
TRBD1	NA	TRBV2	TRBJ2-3	CASSEQGGETDTQYF	TGTGCCAGCAGTGAACAAGGGGGCGAAACAGATACGCAGTATTTT
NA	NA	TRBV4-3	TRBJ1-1	CASSLRGYTEAFF	TGCGCCAGCAGCCTTAGGGGATACACTGAAGCTTTCTTT
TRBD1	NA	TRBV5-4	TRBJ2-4	CASSFWDSASQYF	TGTGCCAGCAGCTTCTGGGACAGTGCTAGTCAGTACTTC
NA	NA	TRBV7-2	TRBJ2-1	CASSLVKGGNEQFF	TGTGCCAGCAGCTTAGTCAAAGGAGGCAATGAGCAGTTCTTC
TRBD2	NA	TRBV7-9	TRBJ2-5	CASSPIGGGETQYF	TGTGCCAGCAGCCCGATTGGGGGGGGAGAGACCCAGTACTTC
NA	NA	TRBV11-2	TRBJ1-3	CASSLFRGNSGNTIYF	TGTGCCAGCAGCTTATTCCGGGGAAACTCTGGAAACACCATATATTTT
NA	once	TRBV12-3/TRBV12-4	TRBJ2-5	CATIPGPQETQYF	TGTGCCACCATTCCCGGGCCTCAAGAGACCCAGTACTTC
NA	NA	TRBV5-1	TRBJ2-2	CASSSDSYTGELFF	TGCGCCAGCAGCTCGGACAGTTACACCGGGGAGCTGTTTTTT
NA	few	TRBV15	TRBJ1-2	CATSRDWTAKYGYTF	TGTGCCACCAGCAGAGATTGGACGGCGAAATATGGCTACACCTTC
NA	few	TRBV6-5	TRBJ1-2	CASSKGRQATF	TGTGCCAGCAGTAAGGGGAGACAGGCCACCTTC
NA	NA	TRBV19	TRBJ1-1	CASSTGRQRQAFF	TGTGCCAGTAGTACCGGGAGGCAGAGACAAGCTTTCTTT
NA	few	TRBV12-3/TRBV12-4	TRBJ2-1	CASSLVGHDYNEQFF	TGTGCCAGCAGTTTGGTCGGGCACGACTACAATGAGCAGTTCTTC
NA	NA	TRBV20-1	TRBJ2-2	CSAPGDFYTGELFF	TGCAGTGCCCCAGGGGACTTTTACACCGGGGAGCTGTTTTTT
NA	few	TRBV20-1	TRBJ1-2	CSARGEGGGYGYTF	TGCAGTGCTCGGGGTGAAGGGGGGGGCTATGGCTACACCTTC
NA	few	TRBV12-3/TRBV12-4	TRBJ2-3	CASSFGTPDTQYF	TGTGCCAGCAGTTTCGGGACTCCAGATACGCAGTATTTT
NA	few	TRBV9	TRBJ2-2	CASSKGRYGELFF	TGTGCCAGCAGTAAGGGAAGGTACGGGGAGCTGTTTTTT
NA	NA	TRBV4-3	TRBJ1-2	CASSQDNTYGYTF	TGCGCCAGCAGCCAAGATAACACTTATGGCTACACCTTC
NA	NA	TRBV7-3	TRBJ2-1	CASSRGRSSYNEQFF	TGTGCCAGCAGTCGGGGACGGAGTTCCTACAATGAGCAGTTCTTC
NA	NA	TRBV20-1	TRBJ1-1	CSASQPQGETEAFF	TGCAGTGCTAGCCAGCCTCAGGGTGAAACTGAAGCTTTCTTT
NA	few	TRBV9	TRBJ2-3	CASSGGNTDTQYF	TGTGCCAGCAGCGGGGGGAACACAGATACGCAGTATTTT
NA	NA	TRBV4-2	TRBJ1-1	CASSRIYGQPAEAFF	TGTGCCAGCAGCCGGATTTACGGACAGCCAGCTGAAGCTTTCTTT
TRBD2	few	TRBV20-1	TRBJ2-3	CSARPRDLLTSGGPASSTDTQYF	TGCAGTGCTAGGCCCCGGGACCTTCTGACTAGCGGGGGGCCAGCGTCTAGCACAGATACGCAGTATTTT
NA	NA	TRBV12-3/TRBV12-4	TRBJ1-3	CASTQGSSGNTIYF	TGTGCCAGCACCCAGGGTTCTTCTGGAAACACCATATATTTT
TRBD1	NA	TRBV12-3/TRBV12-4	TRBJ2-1	CASSLGGTGGVEQFF	TGTGCCAGCAGTTTAGGGGGTACAGGGGGAGTTGAGCAGTTCTTC
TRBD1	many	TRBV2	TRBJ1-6	CASSEGRDRIYNSPLHF	TGTGCCAGCAGTGAAGGGAGGGACAGGATCTATAATTCACCCCTCCACTTT
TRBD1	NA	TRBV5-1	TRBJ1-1	CASSLGQGDHGAFF	TGCGCCAGCAGCTTGGGGCAGGGGGACCACGGGGCTTTCTTT
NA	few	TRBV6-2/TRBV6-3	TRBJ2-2	CASSLRRGKNTGELFF	TGTGCCAGCAGTTTGAGGAGGGGGAAGAACACCGGGGAGCTGTTTTTT
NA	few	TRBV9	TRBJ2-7	CASSVATGRDTYEQYF	TGTGCCAGCAGCGTAGCTACGGGCAGGGACACCTACGAGCAGTACTTC
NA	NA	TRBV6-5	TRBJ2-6	CASSYSGRGYSGANVLTF	TGTGCCAGCAGTTACTCGGGACGCGGTTATTCTGGGGCCAACGTCCTGACTTTC
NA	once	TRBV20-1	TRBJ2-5	CSARVARETQYF	TGCAGTGCTAGGGTAGCTCGAGAGACCCAGTACTTC
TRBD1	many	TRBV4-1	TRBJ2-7	CASSQETGGYEQYF	TGCGCCAGCAGCCAAGAAACAGGGGGATACGAGCAGTACTTC
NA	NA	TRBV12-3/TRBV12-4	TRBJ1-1	CASSPQGWTEAFF	TGTGCCAGCAGCCCACAGGGCTGGACTGAAGCTTTCTTT
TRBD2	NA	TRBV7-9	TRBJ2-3	CASSSTSGGAHTQYF	TGTGCCAGCAGCTCAACTAGCGGGGGGGCCCATACGCAGTATTTT
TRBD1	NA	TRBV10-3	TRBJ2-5	CATTRDRVETQYF	TGTGCCACCACCCGGGACAGGGTAGAGACCCAGTACTTC
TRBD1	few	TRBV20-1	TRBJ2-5	CSARGTGAHSQYF	TGCAGTGCTAGGGGGACAGGGGCCCACTCCCAGTACTTC
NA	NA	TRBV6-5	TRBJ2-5	CASSYTAGPQETQYF	TGTGCCAGCAGTTACACGGCGGGGCCCCAAGAGACCCAGTACTTC
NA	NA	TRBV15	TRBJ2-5	CATSSRYQETQYF	TGTGCCACCAGCAGCAGGTACCAAGAGACCCAGTACTTC
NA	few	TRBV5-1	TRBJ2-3	CASSLVSLAADTQYF	TGCGCCAGCAGCTTAGTTTCCCTAGCAGCAGATACGCAGTATTTT
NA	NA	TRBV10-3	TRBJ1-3	CAIRRGSARGENTIYF	TGTGCCATCAGACGAGGCTCGGCCAGGGGTGAAAACACCATATATTTT
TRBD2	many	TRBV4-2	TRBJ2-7	CASSQDGTRPYEQYF	TGTGCCAGCAGCCAAGATGGGACTAGACCCTACGAGCAGTACTTC
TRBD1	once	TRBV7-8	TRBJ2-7	CASSSQFRGQPYEQYF	TGTGCCAGCAGCTCCCAATTCAGGGGGCAGCCCTACGAGCAGTACTTC
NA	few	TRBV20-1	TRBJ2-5	CSANKSETQYF	TGCAGTGCTAACAAATCCGAGACCCAGTACTTC
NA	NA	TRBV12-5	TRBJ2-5	CASGLYGTWETQYF	TGTGCTAGTGGTTTGTACGGGACGTGGGAGACCCAGTACTTC
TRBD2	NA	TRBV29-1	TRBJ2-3	CSVIAGGTDTRYF	TGCAGCGTGATAGCGGGGGGCACAGATACGCGGTATTTT
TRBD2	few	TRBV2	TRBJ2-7	CASSVASGGSF	TGTGCCAGCAGTGTTGCTAGCGGGGGGAGCTTC
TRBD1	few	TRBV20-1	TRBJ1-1	CSASLRQGKVAFF	TGCAGTGCTAGTCTCAGACAGGGTAAAGTAGCTTTCTTT
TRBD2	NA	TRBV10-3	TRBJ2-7	CAIRDRTSGGGYEQYF	TGTGCCATCAGGGACCGGACTAGCGGGGGGGGCTACGAGCAGTACTTC
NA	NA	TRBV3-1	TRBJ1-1	CASSQGGVGREAFF	TGTGCCAGCAGCCAAGGTGGGGTCGGACGTGAAGCTTTCTTT
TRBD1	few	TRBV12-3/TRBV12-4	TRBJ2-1	CASSPQGRIGNEQFF	TGTGCCAGCAGTCCACAGGGGCGAATAGGCAATGAGCAGTTCTTC
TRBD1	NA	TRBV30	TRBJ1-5	CAWSYRGNQPQHF	TGTGCCTGGAGTTACAGGGGTAATCAGCCCCAGCATTTT
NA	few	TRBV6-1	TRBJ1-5	CASTPGVGQPQHF	TGTGCCAGCACCCCTGGGGTGGGTCAGCCCCAGCATTTT
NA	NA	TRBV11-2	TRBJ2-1	CASSARTFNEQFF	TGTGCCAGCTCAGCCAGGACTTTCAATGAGCAGTTCTTC
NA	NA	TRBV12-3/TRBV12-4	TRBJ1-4	CASSHGQANEKLFF	TGTGCCAGCAGTCACGGGCAGGCGAACGAAAAACTGTTTTTT